This passage covers 28 T cell receptor beta chains from one sample sequenced in a study of OX40 agonist ivuxolimab in advanced cancers. Profiled with immunoSEQ multiplex PCR; TCRdb holds only in-frame clones, not every one. The repertoire has about 67,000 clones, roughly nine tenths of them found once; the top ten carry 0.31%. This specimen consisted of CD4+ or CD8+ T cells sorted from blood, obtained in a trial of the OX40 agonist ivuxolimab. Receptors were obtained from an adult with an advanced solid tumor such as melanoma, head and neck, liver or kidney cancer.

This rearrangement joins TRBV11-2 to TRBJ2-7; D gene unclear. The length of the CDR3 is 17 residues. Trimming left V 2 bases short and J 6 bases short, with 23 bases between. The V gene's germline CDR1 is SGHAT and CDR2 FQNNGV. The CDR3: CASSLSIEAISRSEQYF. The CDR3 DNA sequence: TGTGCCAGCAGCTTAAGTATTGAGGCTATCTCCCGGAGCGAGCAGTACTTC.

The CDR3 loop reads CASSKFMEDRVNYGYTF. CDR3 nucleotide sequence: TGTGCCAGCAGCAAATTTATGGAGGACAGGGTTAACTATGGCTACACCTTC. V is TRBV21-1 and J is TRBJ1-2; the table names TRBD1, a call not compared with the DNA. TRBV21-1 is designated a pseudogene. This CDR3 contains 17 residues.

The chain uses TRBV9 and TRBJ1-1; the match to TRBD1 covers 7 bases. The length of the CDR3 is 14 residues. V lost 3 bases to trimming and J lost 7 bases; unmatched junction nucleotides: 9. Germline values: CDR1 SGDLS, CDR2 YYNGEE. CDR3 amino acids: CASSGHGTASEAFF. In DNA form, the CDR3 reads TGTGCCAGCAGCGGTCACGGGACAGCAAGTGAAGCTTTCTTT.

The chain recombines TRBV4-1 with TRBJ2-5, with a weak D call TRBD1 (5 bases). CDR1 is MGHRA, CDR2 YSYEKL, per germline. Trimming shortened V by 0 bases and J by 6 bases, and 11 bases separated the two germline ends. The CDR3 spans 14 residues. The CDR3: CASSQDLGLKTQYF. The CDR3 DNA sequence: TGCGCCAGCAGCCAAGATTTGGGGCTAAAGACCCAGTACTTC.

The rearrangement joins TRBV5-6 to TRBJ2-2; unclear D gene. The CDR3 runs to 14 residues. Trimming took off 2 bases at V and 1 base at J, with 6 bases between the two ends. Germline CDR1 SGHDT, CDR2 YYEEEE. The CDR3 DNA follows: TGTGCCAGCAGCTTTGAGAGGAACACCGGGGAGCTGTTTTTT. Protein product: CASSFERNTGELFF. Filled out from reference TRBV5-6 and TRBJ2-2, the complete variable domain reads DAGVTQSPTHLIKTRGQQVTLRCSPKSGHDTVSWYQQALGQGPQFIFQYYEEEERQRGNFPDRFSGHQFPNYSSELNVNALLLGDSALYLCASSFERNTGELFFGEGSRLTVL.

The CDR3 nucleotides are TGTGCCAGCAGTGAAGGGACAGGAACAAAGGGCTATGGCTACACCTTC. Its translation: CASSEGTGTKGYGYTF. The chain uses TRBV6-1 and TRBJ1-2, with TRBD1 identical over 7 bases. Unmatched junction bases numbered 9, after V lost 1 base and J lost 4 bases. Germline V CDR1 and CDR2: MNHNS, SASEGT. This CDR3 spans 16 amino acids.

J is TRBJ2-1 and V is TRBV29-1; 11 nucleotides align to TRBD1. CDR3 length: 14 amino acids. V was pared by 5 bases and J by 13 bases, with 13 bases of the junction left unmatched. Per the germline V gene, CDR1 is SQVTM and CDR2 is ANQGSEA. Here the CDR3 reads CSVRPGQGARGQFF. In DNA, the CDR3 is TGCAGCGTTCGCCCCGGACAGGGGGCGCGGGGACAGTTCTTC.

The chain links TRBV7-9 to TRBJ2-4, with D unresolved. The germline V gene has CDR1 SEHNR and CDR2 FQNEAQ (reference sequence). The length of the CDR3 is 14 residues. Trimming took 5 bases from V and 2 from J, leaving 10 bases between them. CDR3 amino acids: CASSQDTSKNIQYF. The CDR3, as DNA: TGTGCCAGCAGCCAAGACACCTCCAAAAACATTCAGTACTTC.

The chain links TRBV29-1 to TRBJ2-2, with a possible D match to TRBD2 (5 bases). The germline V gene encodes CDR1 SQVTM and CDR2 ANQGSEA. The V end lost 5 bases, the J end lost 5 bases, and 9 bases lay between the germline ends. CDR3 length: 12 amino acids. The CDR3 is CSVHGGTGELFF. CDR3 nucleotide sequence: TGCAGCGTTCATGGCGGGACCGGGGAGCTGTTTTTT.

The chain couples TRBV6-6 to TRBJ2-5; D is possibly TRBD1 or TRBD2 (5 bases each). Germline V gives CDR1 MNHNY, CDR2 SVGAGI (reference sequence). V was clipped by 2 bases and J by 0 bases, with 7 bases between them. The CDR3 contains 14 residues. The CDR3 DNA reads TGTGCCAGCAGTTACGTGGGACACCAAGAGACCCAGTACTTC. This codes for CASSYVGHQETQYF.

The rearrangement uses TRBV2 and TRBJ2-5; TRBD2 matches at 11 bases. The CDR3 is 15 amino acids. Trimming took 5 bases from V and 2 from J; bases not matched to a gene: 4. Germline V CDR1 and CDR2: SNHLY, FYNNEI. The CDR3 nucleotides read TGTGCCAGCAGTAAGACTAGCGGGACTCAAGAGACCCAGTACTTC. Translating gives CASSKTSGTQETQYF.

The chain has TRBV21-1 and TRBJ2-5. TRBV21-1 is shown as a pseudogene. This CDR3 has 17 residues. In DNA form, the CDR3 reads TGTGCCAGCATCCGTAGTCGATTGATTCCGGAAAAAGAGACCCAGTACTTC. It yields the protein CASIRSRLIPEKETQYF.

The chain links TRBV5-1 to TRBJ2-7; TRBD1 agrees at 8 bases. Trimming at V came to 7 bases and at J to 0 bases, leaving 9 bases not matched to a gene. From germline, CDR1 is SGHRS and CDR2 YFSETQ. This CDR3 has 15 residues. CDR3 amino acids: CASAKQGELSYEQYF. CDR3 sequence (DNA): TGCGCCAGCGCAAAACAGGGGGAGCTCTCCTACGAGCAGTACTTC.

This clone was observed a few times. This chain joins TRBV27 and TRBJ1-5; D may be TRBD1 (6 bases). The germline V gene encodes CDR1 MNHEY and CDR2 SMNVEV (reference sequence). V lost 0 bases and J lost 0, with 9 bases in between. The CDR3 covers 16 residues. CDR3 amino acids: CASSLSGTLSNQPQHF. In nucleotides, the CDR3 is TGTGCCAGCAGTTTATCTGGGACACTTAGCAATCAGCCCCAGCATTTT.

V is TRBV2 and J is TRBJ2-1; a weak D match, TRBD2 (6 bases). Trimming took 10 bases from V and 6 from J, leaving 16 bases between them. Germline-derived CDR1 and CDR2 are SNHLY and FYNNEI. The CDR3 contains 13 residues. Written as DNA, the CDR3 is TGTGCCACCTCCGGGACTCTTTTCAATGAGCAGTTCTTC. Encoded protein: CATSGTLFNEQFF. The variable domain in full, with the rest retrieved from reference TRBV2 and TRBJ2-1, is EPEVTQTPSHQVTQMGQEVILRCVPISNHLYFYWYRQILGQKVEFLVSFYNNEISEKSEIFDDQFSVERPDGSNFTLKIRSTKLEDSAMYFCATSGTLFNEQFFGPGTRLTVL.

The genes are TRBV6-5 and TRBJ2-3, with D hard to call. Germline V gives CDR1 MNHEY, CDR2 SVGAGI. The CDR3 has 13 residues. Trimming took 6 bases from V and 4 from J, leaving 11 bases between them. The CDR3 here is CASSPPGADTQYF. The CDR3 bases are TGTGCCAGCAGCCCCCCCGGAGCAGATACGCAGTATTTT.

The J gene is TRBJ2-5, the V gene TRBV27; D is unresolved. From germline, CDR1 is MNHEY and CDR2 SMNVEV (reference sequence). V lost 2 bases and J lost 4, with 8 bases in between. The CDR3 length is 13 residues. In nucleotides, the CDR3 is TGTGCCAGCAGTTTAGGGTTGGTAGAGACCCAGTACTTC. This encodes CASSLGLVETQYF.

This clone is a singleton in its sample. The DNA for the CDR3 is TGTGCCAGCAGACAAGCGGGAGGAAGCTCCTACAATGAGCAGTTCTTC. Translating it yields CASRQAGGSSYNEQFF. This chain connects TRBV7-2 to TRBJ2-1; TRBD2 matches at 9 bases. This CDR3 contains 16 residues. V trimming: 6 bases; J trimming: 0 bases; junction bases outside the gene matches: 6. CDR1 is SGHTA and CDR2 is FQGNSA in the germline V gene. The full variable domain, in which reference TRBV7-2 and TRBJ2-1 provide the parts outside the CDR3, is GAGVSQSPSNKVTEKGKDVELRCDPISGHTALYWYRQSLGQGLEFLIYFQGNSAPDKSGLPSDRFSAERTGGSVSTLTIQRTQQEDSAVYLCASRQAGGSSYNEQFFGPGTRLTVL.

CDR3 coding DNA: TGTGCCAGCAGCGGGGACAACTATGGCTACACCTTC. Translation: CASSGDNYGYTF. This sequence joins TRBV9 and TRBJ1-2, with a tentative D call TRBD1 (5 bases). This CDR3 contains 12 residues. The germline V and J ends were trimmed by 3 bases and 2 bases, with 5 bases remaining between them. Germline CDR1 is SGDLS and CDR2 is YYNGEE.

This clone was detected only once. V and J are TRBV10-1 and TRBJ2-1; 12 bases map to TRBD2. V dropped 0 bases and J dropped 4; count of bases not matched to a gene: 4. Germline CDR1 and CDR2: WNHNN and SYGVQD (reference sequence). This CDR3 is built from 17 residues. This chain's CDR3 is CASSESRTSGNYNEQFF. The CDR3 bases are TGCGCCAGCAGTGAGTCCCGGACTAGCGGGAATTACAATGAGCAGTTCTTC.

The chain combines TRBV18 with TRBJ1-1; D not resolved. The germline V gene has CDR1 KGHSH and CDR2 LQKENI. V gave up 0 bases and J gave up 4 bases, with 21 bases separating them. CDR3 length: 18 residues. CDR3 region: CASSPPLAQKGSGTEAFF. The CDR3 coding sequence is TGTGCCAGCTCACCACCGCTGGCCCAAAAAGGGTCGGGCACTGAAGCTTTCTTT.

The V gene is TRBV6-6, the J gene TRBJ1-4; 8 nucleotides agree with TRBD1. V shed 3 bases, J shed 4 bases, and the junction held 7 bases outside the gene matches. The CDR3 is made up of 16 amino acids. Germline CDR1 is MNHNY and CDR2 is SVGAGI (reference sequence). The CDR3 loop reads CASSYPGGRDNEKLFF. The CDR3 DNA reads as TGTGCCAGCAGTTATCCAGGGGGCAGGGATAATGAAAAACTGTTTTTT.

Worth noting for this clone: The sample has other DNA sequences that encode this CDR3 too. This chain links TRBV7-9 with TRBJ1-3; TRBD1 agrees at 11 bases. The CDR3 runs 16 residues. Germline-derived CDR1 and CDR2 are SEHNR and FQNEAQ (reference sequence). V trimming: 3 bases; J trimming: 5 bases; junction bases outside the gene matches: 6. CDR3 sequence (DNA): TGTGCCAGCAGCTTCTCAGGACAGGGGGCACGAAACACCATATATTTT. Its protein product is CASSFSGQGARNTIYF.

Only a few counts were recorded for this clone. The chain carries TRBV2 and TRBJ1-2, with D possibly being TRBD1 (5 bases). The CDR3 covers 14 residues. V was trimmed by 6 bases and J by 4 bases, leaving 15 bases between them. Germline values: CDR1 SNHLY, CDR2 FYNNEI. CDR3 coding DNA: TGTGCCAGCAGCGACGGGACTCTGCGCTATGGCTACACCTTC. Protein sequence: CASSDGTLRYGYTF.

This clone has only a few counts. CDR3 sequence: CASSWDRNYGYTF. The CDR3 DNA reads TGTGCCAGCAGTTGGGACAGAAACTATGGCTACACCTTC. The rearrangement joins TRBV28 to TRBJ1-2; 7 bases map to TRBD1. Per germline, CDR1 MDHEN and CDR2 SYDVKM. The CDR3 is 13 residues long. The J segment lost 2 bases and the V segment lost 4 bases, leaving 1 base of the junction unmatched.

The CDR3: CASSQDPGRTGYEQYF. CDR3 bases: TGTGCCAGCAGCCAAGATCCGGGGAGGACGGGGTACGAGCAGTACTTC. The chain combines TRBV4-2 with TRBJ2-7; D possibly corresponds to TRBD2 (6 bases). The CDR3 contains 16 residues. Germline-derived CDR1 and CDR2 are LGHNA and YNFKEQ. The V and J ends lost 0 bases and 4 bases respectively, with 16 bases between them.

The chain combines TRBV29-1 with TRBJ2-7; no clear D gene. V lost 7 bases, J lost 2 bases, and 9 bases lay in between. This CDR3 is 11 amino acids long. The germline V gene has CDR1 SQVTM and CDR2 ANQGSEA. CDR3 coding DNA: TGCAGCGCCTACACAGCCTACGAGCAGTACTTC. Translation gives CSAYTAYEQYF.

The chain uses TRBV19 and TRBJ1-1, with D maybe TRBD1 (6 bases). CDR1 LNHDA and CDR2 SQIVND come from the germline V gene (reference sequence). V lost 2 bases to trimming and J lost 6 bases, with 37 bases between them. The CDR3 covers 22 residues. The CDR3, as DNA: TGTGCCAGTAGTATAAGGGGACGGACGACACGGGCCGGGACACCCACGGGGCCTGAAGCTTTCTTT. This translates into CASSIRGRTTRAGTPTGPEAFF.